These 3 T cell receptor beta chains were sequenced from one sample in a study of T cell repertoires in MIS-A myocarditis. The assay was immunoSEQ multiplex PCR, and TCRdb's table has in-frame clones only and misses some. Among 14,000 to 15,000 clones listed, 74% were seen once. Specimen: left ventricle heart tissue obtained at autopsy. The receptors derive from a young man with fulminant myocarditis from multisystem inflammatory syndrome in adults (MIS-A) after COVID-19.

In its sample, this clone was seen once. This chain joins TRBV7-3 and TRBJ2-1; tentative D call: TRBD1 (5 bases). This CDR3 region has 12 residues. Germline V gene data show CDR1 as SGHTA and CDR2 as FQGTGA. The ends were cut back, 4 bases at V and 10 bases at J, with 11 bases in the middle. The CDR3 DNA follows: TGTGCCAGCAGCTCAGGGTCGGGCGAGCAGTTCTTC. Translation: CASSSGSGEQFF.

The chain combines TRBV28 with TRBJ2-5; 15 bases map to TRBD2. The CDR3 consists of 21 residues. Looked up from germline, CDR1 is MDHEN and CDR2 is SYDVKM. The V and J ends lost 3 bases and 3 bases, in that order; junction bases with no gene match: 17. In nucleotides, the CDR3 is TGTGCCAGCAGTTTCCTGGAGGGACTAGCGGGAGGATCCCCAGGTGAAGAGACCCAGTACTTC. This translates into CASSFLEGLAGGSPGEETQYF.

The rearrangement links TRBV7-2 to TRBJ1-6; 9 nucleotides match TRBD1. With 4 bases clipped from V and 14 bases from J, the junction kept 6 bases outside the gene matches. Germline CDR1 is SGHTA and CDR2 is FQGNSA. The CDR3 is 13 amino acids. The CDR3 DNA follows: TGTGCCAGCAGCTATGGGACAGGGAGGGCCCTCCACTTT. This translates into CASSYGTGRALHF.